This record covers a single T cell receptor (beta chain). Its specific antigen is unknown. Nothing much larger sits one base from this clone, and base qualities are not available. Per the publication, the time point label means: baseline before first vaccination. The treatment or condition label corresponds to: meningococcal conjugate vaccine given as trial control. Samples from vaccinated people were obtained from the UK trials COV001 and COV002, which included a single-blind randomized controlled phase 2/3 trial of AZD1222 (ChAdOx1 nCoV-19) in healthy adults. Trial participant PBMC samples were collected at day 0 and day 28 after the second dose for TCRbeta chain sequencing. This sample was included in a study of T cell responses to AZD1222 COVID-19 vaccine (dated by TCRdb to the early 2020s). Turning to the overall study: A total of 230 or so trial participants underwent TCR sequencing, of whom nearly 210 received two doses of AZD1222 and around 26 received two doses of the MenACWY control vaccine. Trial participants were enrolled into age subgroups of 18-55, 56-69 and 70-plus years, which contained about 150, 28 and 57 TCR-sequenced participants, respectively.

CDR1 SGHNT and CDR2 YYREEE are derived from the germline V gene (reference sequence). V is pruned by 10 bases and J by 4 bases, leaving 16 bases of the junction without a gene match. From the cysteine through the phenylalanine, the CDR3 covers 15 amino acids. Left in the record is the CDR3 DNA by itself, 45 bases read in frame from the first base. On the study overall, not on this receptor specifically: In the small 56-69-year group, the increase in depth fell short of significance, most likely because of low power. Because no day 14 peak-response samples were available, repertoires were characterized only after the peak T cell response. CD4 TCRs associated with the vaccine covered the entire spike protein, and the dominant responses were in regions 160-218 and 743-854. After two AZD1222 doses, both the breadth and the depth of spike-specific TCRs were significantly higher than at day 0 and than in MenACWY recipients. Participants were mostly white British and included more females than males, and it was suggested by the authors that clonal diversity may have been underestimated. Conclusions about previously exposed vaccinees were limited because only a handful of AZD1222 recipients were SARS-CoV-2 seropositive at baseline. Epitopes outside the regions mutated in the B.1.351 and B.1.1.7 variants were reportedly recognized by nearly half of the unique spike-specific TCRs.

The CDR3 regions of human TCRbeta chains were analyzed by immunosequencing. Concerning the study's data processing: TCRs in the repertoires were matched against a reference library of SARS-CoV-2-specific TCRs that had been generated with the MIRA antigen-specificity platform. Breadth was defined as the fraction of unique TCRs that were SARS-CoV-2-associated, and depth was defined as the fraction of total T cells that were SARS-CoV-2-associated. Each spike-specific TCR was assigned to its reactive spike region and to a CD4 or CD8 class using the MIRA data. Log10-transformed breadth and depth values were compared by one-way ANOVA with Sidak's multiple comparisons tests. Entries here come from immuneACCESS through TCRdb and include only in-frame sequences with V and J called. Some clones fail to appear in such tables; in the studies checked, an unresolved V gene covers under half of the shortfall, and the cause of the remainder is unknown. Clonal size and the V and J genes are those of that table, whereas D and trimming came from the DNA. This sample lists some 120,000 clones; less than 95% were detected once. Together, the top ten hold around 4.5% of the sample.

The sequenced sample was peripheral blood, obtained on day 0 of MenACWY control vaccination. The rearrangement joined TRBV5-4 to TRBJ1-1, and TRBD1 matches 7 of the central bases. The receptor's source is an adult in good health. The CDR3 here reads CASSGGENLGTEAFF. The DNA reads TGTGCCTCCTCAGGGGGGGAAAACCTTGGCACTGAAGCTTTCTTT. This CDR3, with the reference TRBV5-4 and TRBJ1-1 proteins standing in past its ends, gives the full variable domain ETGVTQSPTHLIKTRGQQVTLRCSSQSGHNTVSWYQQALGQGPQFIFQYYREEENGRGNFPPRFSGLQFPNYSSELNVNALELDDSALYLCASSGGENLGTEAFFGQGTRLTVV.